The T cell receptor beta chain under discussion was sequenced for a study of blood T cell repertoires in COVID-19. Study-level information: The United States, Italy and Spain provided the acute and convalescent COVID-19 samples. T cells, B-cell-depleted T cells, or PBMCs provided the cDNA or gDNA that served as material.

Trimming shortened V by 5 bases and J by 8 bases, and 18 bases separated the two germline ends. Germline V gene data show CDR1 as SGHVS and CDR2 as FNYEAQ. The CDR3 is 15 residues long. Methods used by the authors: Reference gene primers were amplified, and this amplification served to estimate nucleated cell counts. Measured with immunoSEQ multiplex PCR; TCRdb has only the in-frame clones, and not every one. The V and J calls and clone size are taken from that table; D and trimming were inferred from the DNA. The table records some 83,000 clones, approximately 89% of them present only once. The specimen sequenced was peripheral blood. This chain uses TRBV7-6 with TRBJ1-4, with D perhaps matching TRBD1 (5 bases). This clonotype was obtained from a man aged 45-65 years with acute or convalescent COVID-19. The chain's CDR3 is CASSRLRDSQEKLFF. Here the CDR3 DNA reads TGTGCCAGCAGCCGCCTCCGAGACAGCCAAGAAAAACTGTTTTTT.